The sequence of this T cell receptor (beta chain) was determined in a study of identifying expanded T cells in peripheral blood. Overall study results and limits: Clone count variance between roughly 2-week samples rose with total template count.

Germline CDR1 is MGHDK and CDR2 is SYGVNS. The CDR3 is made up of 12 amino acids. V gave up 4 bases and J gave up 4 bases, with 7 bases separating them. Clones were sequenced by immunoSEQ multiplex PCR, and TCRdb holds only the in-frame ones, with some missing. Among 91,000 or so clones listed, around nine tenths were seen once. This clone has only a few counts. What it binds is not known. The clonotype comes from a person aged 18 to 70 in good health. The V and J genes are TRBV25-1 and TRBJ1-2, with D uncertain. The specimen was blood. CDR3 sequence (DNA): TGTGCCAGCAGTGCAAGGAGCTATGGCTACACCTTC. This encodes CASSARSYGYTF.